Below are 27 T cell receptor beta chains sequenced from a single sample in a study of cytomegalovirus exposure and HLA in healthy donors. The PCR made use of 60 Vbeta and 13 Jbeta primers. TCRdb's copy holds only in-frame clones and misses some; the assay was immunoSEQ multiplex PCR. The table has roughly 150,000 clones, around 86% seen once. Sequencing was carried out using PBMCs. The receptor source for this set is a girl aged 2-10 years in good health and CMV-seropositive.

The gene calls are TRBV27 and TRBJ2-7; TRBD2 matches 14 bases. Losses at the gene ends were 6 bases for V and 4 bases for J; bases not matched to a gene: 14. The CDR3 totals 18 residues. Germline values: CDR1 MNHEY, CDR2 SMNVEV (reference sequence). The CDR3 here is CASSLISRLAGGLYEQYF. DNA for the CDR3: TGTGCCAGCAGCCTTATTTCCCGACTAGCGGGAGGGCTTTACGAGCAGTACTTC.

The chain uses TRBV10-3 and TRBJ1-1, with TRBD1 as a possible D gene (5 bases). CDR1 and CDR2 from the germline V gene are ENHRY and SYGVKD. This CDR3 spans 13 amino acids. Deletions cut 4 bases from V and 2 bases from J, with 8 bases between. The chain's CDR3 is CAISGDRNTEAFF. The CDR3 region has the DNA TGTGCCATCAGTGGTGACAGAAACACTGAAGCTTTCTTT.

This chain connects TRBV30 to TRBJ1-4, with D perhaps TRBD1 (6 bases). Germline V gene sequence: CDR1 GTSNPN, CDR2 SVGIG (reference sequence). This CDR3 has 17 amino acids. V lost 0 bases, J lost 4 bases, and 18 bases lay in between. CDR3 amino acids: CAWSVNQGKVGNEKLFF. CDR3 in DNA: TGTGCCTGGAGTGTAAATCAGGGGAAGGTTGGTAATGAAAAACTGTTTTTT.

The chain is built from TRBV19 and TRBJ2-5, with 7 bases lining up with TRBD1. Germline V gene sequence: CDR1 LNHDA, CDR2 SQIVND (reference sequence). This CDR3 comprises 13 residues. Trimming at V came to 4 bases and at J to 3 bases, leaving 2 bases not matched to a gene. In DNA, the CDR3 is TGTGCCAGTAGTAGAGACAGGGAAGAGACCCAGTACTTC. This codes for CASSRDREETQYF.

The chain joins TRBV2 to TRBJ2-7; 12 nucleotides align to TRBD2. CDR3 length: 14 amino acids. The V gene's germline CDR1 is SNHLY and CDR2 FYNNEI. V trimming: 4 bases; J trimming: 6 bases; junction bases outside the gene matches: 4. This chain's CDR3 is CASSGLAGALEQYF. CDR3 coding DNA: TGTGCCAGCAGTGGACTAGCGGGAGCCCTCGAGCAGTACTTC.

The chain couples TRBV7-9 to TRBJ1-3, with 7 positions matching TRBD1. Per germline, CDR1 SEHNR and CDR2 FQNEAQ (reference sequence). The CDR3 extends over 14 amino acids. Unmatched junction bases numbered 2, after V lost 5 bases and J lost 1 base. In DNA form, the CDR3 reads TGTGCCAGCAGCGACAGGGTGTCTGGAAACACCATATATTTT. This codes for CASSDRVSGNTIYF.

J is TRBJ2-3 and V is TRBV10-3, with TRBD2 matching over 12 bases. Germline CDR1 and CDR2: ENHRY and SYGVKD. The CDR3 extends over 18 amino acids. Unmatched junction bases numbered 7, after V lost 2 bases and J lost 1 base. The CDR3 is CAISERGTSGPRTDTQYF. The CDR3 nucleotides are TGTGCCATCAGTGAGCGGGGGACTAGCGGGCCCCGCACAGATACGCAGTATTTT.

The gene calls are TRBV6-5 and TRBJ1-4; D unclear. V lost 1 base and J 2 bases, leaving 5 bases between the germline ends. Germline loops: CDR1 MNHEY, CDR2 SVGAGI. This CDR3 comprises 14 residues. The CDR3 DNA sequence: TGTGCCAGCAGTTACTTACGGACTAATGAAAAACTGTTTTTT. Encoded protein: CASSYLRTNEKLFF.

V usage is TRBV15 and J usage is TRBJ2-7; 7 nucleotides agree with TRBD2. The CDR3 totals 13 residues. The V segment lost 4 bases and the J segment 9 bases; nucleotides outside the gene matches: 9. Germline-derived CDR1 and CDR2 are LNHNV and YYDKDF (reference sequence). CDR3 nucleotide sequence: TGTGCCACCAGCACCAGGACTAGTCTCGGGCAGTACTTC. Protein product: CATSTRTSLGQYF.

The chain employs TRBV2 and TRBJ2-4; D uncertain. Looked up from germline, CDR1 is SNHLY and CDR2 is FYNNEI. The CDR3 length is 12 residues. With 4 bases removed from V and 9 bases from J, the gap between germline ends came to 10 bases. CDR3 loop: CASSGRNLIQYF. In DNA form, the CDR3 reads TGTGCCAGCAGTGGCAGGAATCTCATTCAGTACTTC.

The chain is built from TRBV5-8 and TRBJ2-1; tentatively, D is TRBD1 (5 bases). There are 17 residues in the CDR3. The V end was cut by 4 bases, the J end by 0 bases, with 17 bases between. Germline CDR1 and CDR2: SGHTS and YDEGEE. CDR3 DNA sequence: TGTGCCAGCAGCCAGGGAAGGCACTTGAGCTCCTACAATGAGCAGTTCTTC. This translates into CASSQGRHLSSYNEQFF.

The chain employs TRBV5-1 and TRBJ2-7, with TRBD1 matching over 7 bases. The CDR3 runs 14 residues. Germline CDR1 SGHRS, CDR2 YFSETQ. V shed 0 bases, J shed 3 bases, and the junction held 3 bases outside the gene matches. In DNA form, the CDR3 reads TGCGCCAGCAGCTTGGAATACAGGGGCTACGAGCAGTACTTC. Encoded protein: CASSLEYRGYEQYF.

The CDR3 region is CASSQGFSGRTYNEQFF. CDR3 in DNA: TGCGCCAGCAGCCAGGGATTTAGCGGGAGAACCTACAATGAGCAGTTCTTC. The chain combines TRBV4-1 with TRBJ2-1; 9 bases fit TRBD2. V shed 3 bases and J 2 bases; nucleotides not matched to a gene: 8. Germline CDR1 reads MGHRA; CDR2 reads YSYEKL. The CDR3 sequence is 17 residues long.

The chain couples TRBV11-2 to TRBJ1-5; D may be TRBD1 (6 bases). Looked up from germline, CDR1 is SGHAT and CDR2 is FQNNGV. This CDR3 spans 14 amino acids. V gave up 1 base and J gave up 6 bases, with 10 bases separating them. CDR3 DNA sequence: TGTGCCAGCAGCTTAGCAGGGGCGAGTCAGCCCCAGCATTTT. Translation: CASSLAGASQPQHF. The complete variable domain, with remaining parts taken from reference TRBV11-2 and TRBJ1-5, reads EAGVAQSPRYKIIEKRQSVAFWCNPISGHATLYWYQQILGQGPKLLIQFQNNGVVDDSQLPKDRFSAERLKGVDSTLKIQPAKLEDSAVYLCASSLAGASQPQHFGDGTRLSIL.

The J gene is TRBJ2-7, the V gene TRBV11-2; 7 nucleotides agree with TRBD1. Trimming removed 0 bases from V and 7 bases from J; junction bases left unmatched: 3. This CDR3 spans 13 amino acids. Germline V gene lookup returns CDR1 SGHAT and CDR2 FQNNGV. CDR3 loop: CASSLDRGREQYF. In DNA form, the CDR3 reads TGTGCCAGCAGCTTAGACAGGGGGAGAGAGCAGTACTTC.

The chain carries TRBV4-1 and TRBJ2-7; the match to TRBD1 covers 8 bases. Trimming at V came to 1 base and at J to 2 bases, leaving 7 bases not matched to a gene. CDR1 and CDR2 from the germline V gene are MGHRA and YSYEKL. CDR3 size: 16 residues. Here the CDR3 reads CASSQASRQGPYEQYF. In DNA, the CDR3 is TGCGCCAGCAGCCAAGCTTCCCGACAGGGGCCCTACGAGCAGTACTTC.

The V call is TRBV10-3, the J call TRBJ2-4; D unresolved. Germline-derived CDR1 and CDR2 are ENHRY and SYGVKD. V was pared by 5 bases and J by 8 bases, with 16 bases between. This CDR3 is built from 14 residues. CDR3 residues: CAISSQITPDIQYF. The CDR3 DNA follows: TGTGCCATCAGTTCCCAAATAACGCCGGACATTCAGTACTTC.

This chain links TRBV4-1 with TRBJ1-5; D may be TRBD1 (5 bases). The CDR3 sequence is 15 residues long. The V gene's germline CDR1 is MGHRA and CDR2 YSYEKL. Trimming removed 0 bases at V and 9 bases at J, with 15 bases between. The CDR3 DNA sequence: TGCGCCAGCAGCCAAGAGTTTCCAGGGCAGGTGCCCCAGCATTTT. This translates into CASSQEFPGQVPQHF.

The chain is built from TRBV6-5 and TRBJ1-5; D is unclear. The V end was cut by 2 bases, the J end by 5 bases, with 13 bases between. The germline gives CDR1 MNHEY, CDR2 SVGAGI. CDR3 size: 15 residues. The CDR3 reads CASSYLPGGDQPQHF. In nucleotides, the CDR3 is TGTGCCAGCAGTTACCTCCCTGGAGGTGATCAGCCCCAGCATTTT.

The count of this clone is one. In DNA form, the CDR3 reads TGTGCCATCCTGAGGGCAGGCTCCTACGAGCAGTACTTC. It yields the protein CAILRAGSYEQYF. V gene TRBV28 combines with J gene TRBJ2-7, with a tentative D call TRBD2 (5 bases). The CDR3 is 13 amino acids. V dropped 10 bases and J dropped 0 bases, with 13 bases sitting between them. Germline V lookup: CDR1 MDHEN, CDR2 SYDVKM.

The chain is built from TRBV19 and TRBJ1-2, with unresolved D. V lost 4 bases and J lost 5, with 20 bases in between. CDR1 is LNHDA, CDR2 SQIVND, per germline (reference sequence). The CDR3 is made up of 16 amino acids. This chain's CDR3 is CASSKVAAEVLYGYTF. DNA of the CDR3: TGTGCCAGTAGTAAGGTAGCGGCGGAGGTCCTATATGGCTACACCTTC.

V and J are TRBV29-1 and TRBJ2-3, with 9 bases fitting TRBD2. Trimming took 4 bases from V and 4 from J; bases not matched to a gene: 3. CDR1 is SQVTM and CDR2 is ANQGSEA in the germline V gene. The CDR3 is 13 residues long. The CDR3 nucleotides read TGCAGCGTTGTAGCGGGAGAAGCAGATACGCAGTATTTT. This sequence encodes CSVVAGEADTQYF.

The chain employs TRBV5-1 and TRBJ2-1; TRBD1 is a possible D gene (6 bases). V was pared by 7 bases and J by 7 bases, with 21 bases between. Looked up from germline, CDR1 is SGHRS and CDR2 is YFSETQ. This CDR3 comprises 15 residues. The CDR3 region has the DNA TGCGCCAGCGGATCGATCCAGGGGCTGGAGAATGAGCAGTTCTTC. This gives the protein CASGSIQGLENEQFF.

Only one count was recorded for this clone. The V and J genes are TRBV28 and TRBJ1-5, with D unclear. The germline gives CDR1 MDHEN, CDR2 SYDVKM. The CDR3 spans 15 residues. V dropped 6 bases and J dropped 0 bases, with 12 bases sitting between them. The CDR3 nucleotides read TGTGCCAGCAGCGACGGAGCATATAGCAATCAGCCCCAGCATTTT. Its protein product is CASSDGAYSNQPQHF.

The genes are TRBV2 and TRBJ2-5, with D unclear. This CDR3 comprises 14 residues. V was pared by 1 base and J by 2 bases, with 8 bases between. Germline-derived CDR1 and CDR2 are SNHLY and FYNNEI. The CDR3: CASSEVTVQETQYF. CDR3 sequence (DNA): TGTGCCAGCAGTGAAGTCACGGTGCAAGAGACCCAGTACTTC. Full variable domain (outside the CDR3, taken from reference TRBV2 and TRBJ2-5): EPEVTQTPSHQVTQMGQEVILRCVPISNHLYFYWYRQILGQKVEFLVSFYNNEISEKSEIFDDQFSVERPDGSNFTLKIRSTKLEDSAMYFCASSEVTVQETQYFGPGTRLLVL.

The chain carries TRBV30 and TRBJ1-3, with D perhaps matching TRBD1 (5 bases). Germline CDR1 is GTSNPN and CDR2 is SVGIG (reference sequence). The CDR3 runs 19 residues. The V gene lost 0 bases and the J gene lost 0 bases, with 21 bases spanning the gap. CDR3 residues: CAWSVSKARGFLSGNTIYF. The DNA for the CDR3 is TGTGCCTGGAGTGTATCGAAAGCGCGGGGCTTCCTCTCTGGAAACACCATATATTTT.

The chain carries TRBV29-1 and TRBJ2-5; D not resolved. The length of the CDR3 is 16 residues. V was shortened by 4 bases and J by 0 bases, with 18 bases between the two germline ends. Per germline, CDR1 SQVTM and CDR2 ANQGSEA. The CDR3 coding sequence is TGCAGCGTTGGTTGGTTTGGATCGGCGGACCAAGAGACCCAGTACTTC. Protein product: CSVGWFGSADQETQYF.